This T cell receptor (beta chain) was captured by sequencing in a study of circulating CD8 cells and anti-PD-1 response in melanoma. The wider study: Nivolumab was given intravenously at 3 mg/kg every 2 weeks. Non-responders showed stable or progressive disease; responders showed complete or partial response. Study findings and constraints: Generally, no replicate experiments were performed. Clonotype sharing was highest between DPOS and TIGIT subsets.

Using roughly 16 ng of total RNA, TCR libraries were made with the QIAseq Immune Repertoire TCR panel. Via MiXCR, TCRdb re-called the reads, giving one row per CDR3 protein. The sample gives 800 to 1,000 distinct CDR3 sequences, 8.3% of which show up once; around a sixth is in the top ten. Sorting of live CD3+CD8+TCRalphabeta+ cells by PD-1 and/or TIGIT gave four subsets. By sample fraction, this clonotype is medium-sized. The antigen remains unidentified. The CDR3 loop spans 13 amino acids. Trimming removed 4 bases at V and 9 bases at J, with 12 bases between. The germline V gene has CDR1 KGHDR and CDR2 SFDVKD.

Sequenced here: CD8+ T cells from PBMCs, sampled at baseline or after one month of anti-PD-1 therapy (not recorded which). This chain uses TRBV24-1 with TRBJ1-5, with unresolved D. The clonotype comes from a human donor with melanoma. The CDR3 bases are TGTGCCACCAGTGAGTTTCTCACGGGGCCCCAGCATTTT. Its translation is CATSEFLTGPQHF.